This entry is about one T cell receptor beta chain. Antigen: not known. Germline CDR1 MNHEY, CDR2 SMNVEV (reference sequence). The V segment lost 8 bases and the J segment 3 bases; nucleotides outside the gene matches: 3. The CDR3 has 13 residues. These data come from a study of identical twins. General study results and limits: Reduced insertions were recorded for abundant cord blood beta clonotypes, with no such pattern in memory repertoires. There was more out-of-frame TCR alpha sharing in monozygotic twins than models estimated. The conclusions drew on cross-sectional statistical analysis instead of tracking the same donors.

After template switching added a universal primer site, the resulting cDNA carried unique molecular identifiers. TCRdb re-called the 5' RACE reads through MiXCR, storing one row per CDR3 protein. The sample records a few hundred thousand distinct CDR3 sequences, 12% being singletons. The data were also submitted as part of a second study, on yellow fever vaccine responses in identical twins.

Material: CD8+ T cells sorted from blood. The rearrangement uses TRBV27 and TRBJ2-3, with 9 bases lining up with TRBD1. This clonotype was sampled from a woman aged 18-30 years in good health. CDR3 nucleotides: TGTGCCAGCGGAGGGACAGGGACAGATACGCAGTATTTT. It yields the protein CASGGTGTDTQYF.